Below are 29 T cell receptor beta chains sequenced from a single sample in a study of PD-1 blockade in classical Hodgkin lymphoma. This table comes from immunoSEQ multiplex PCR, and its TCRdb copy is limited to in-frame clones, with some not included. The sample has 20,000 to 30,000 clones, roughly three quarters seen once. Brentuximab vedotin exposure varied among the patients, all of whom had relapsed after autologous stem cell transplantation. The sequencing here drew on peripheral blood mononuclear cells (PBMCs), taken at baseline. The receptors here all came from a human donor with classical Hodgkin lymphoma.

This clone was observed a few times. This sequence joins TRBV4-2 and TRBJ1-1, with D hard to call. The CDR3 loop spans 15 amino acids. Trimming stripped 4 bases from V and 6 bases from J, with 18 bases between. Per the germline V gene, CDR1 is LGHNA and CDR2 is YNFKEQ. The chain's CDR3 is CASSPYEEGGPEAFF. The CDR3 bases are TGTGCCAGCAGCCCCTACGAGGAGGGAGGGCCTGAAGCTTTCTTT.

The CDR3 bases are TGTGCCAGTAGTCCGGGACTAGCGGGGGGACCCTACAATGAGCAGTTCTTC. It translates to CASSPGLAGGPYNEQFF. The chain uses TRBV19 and TRBJ2-1; 15 bases are a match to TRBD2. Germline V lookup: CDR1 LNHDA, CDR2 SQIVND (reference sequence). This CDR3 has 17 amino acids. The V segment lost 5 bases and the J segment 2 bases; nucleotides outside the gene matches: 4.

The CDR3 DNA follows: TGTGCCAGCAGTGGCTTTTTTAATGAGCAGTTCTTC. Protein sequence: CASSGFFNEQFF. This chain uses TRBV2 with TRBJ2-1; D is uncertain. The CDR3 is 12 amino acids. Germline V lookup: CDR1 SNHLY, CDR2 FYNNEI. V was trimmed by 4 bases and J by 7 bases, leaving 8 bases between them.

This chain links TRBV25-1 with TRBJ2-7; D possibly uses TRBD1 or TRBD2 (5 bases each). The V gene lost 1 base and the J gene lost 2 bases, with 12 bases spanning the gap. Germline-derived CDR1 and CDR2 are MGHDK and SYGVNS. The CDR3 sequence is 15 residues long. CDR3 bases: TGTGCCAGCAGTGAATTCGGGGCCAGAACCTACGAGCAGTACTTC. Translating it yields CASSEFGARTYEQYF.

J is TRBJ1-5 and V is TRBV27; D is undetermined. The V gene's germline CDR1 is MNHEY and CDR2 SMNVEV (reference sequence). The CDR3 consists of 15 residues. V lost 6 bases to trimming and J lost 2 bases, with 14 bases between them. CDR3 DNA: TGTGCCAGCAGCCCGGGATCAGAGGGCAATCAGCCCCAGCATTTT. Residues: CASSPGSEGNQPQHF.

This chain uses TRBV7-2 with TRBJ2-7; TRBD2 matches at 11 bases. Germline values: CDR1 SGHTA, CDR2 FQGNSA. The CDR3 covers 17 residues. V was pared by 0 bases and J by 3 bases, with 7 bases of the junction left unmatched. Here the CDR3 DNA reads TGTGCCAGCAGCTTAGCACCTAGCGGGGGGTCATACTACGAGCAGTACTTC. Translating gives CASSLAPSGGSYYEQYF.

J is TRBJ2-5 and V is TRBV21-1. TRBV21-1 is an annotated pseudogene. The CDR3 loop spans 10 amino acids. This CDR3 is CAIGRETQYF. CDR3 coding DNA: TGTGCCATCGGTAGGGAGACCCAGTACTTC.

The chain combines TRBV5-4 with TRBJ1-1, with 9 bases matching TRBD1. This CDR3 is 14 amino acids long. V was pared by 4 bases and J by 2 bases, with 3 bases of the junction left unmatched. Germline CDR1 SGHNT, CDR2 YYREEE (reference sequence). The CDR3, as DNA: TGTGCCAGCAGCCGGGACAGGGACAACACTGAAGCTTTCTTT. This sequence encodes CASSRDRDNTEAFF.

V usage is TRBV29-1 and J usage is TRBJ2-5, with TRBD2 identical over 8 bases. Germline lookup yields CDR1 SQVTM and CDR2 ANQGSEA. The CDR3 consists of 13 residues. V trimming: 7 bases; J trimming: 4 bases; junction bases outside the gene matches: 8. CDR3 in amino acids: CSAMGLEGETQYF. In DNA, the CDR3 is TGCAGCGCCATGGGACTAGAGGGAGAGACCCAGTACTTC.

This clone has only one observation. At one of its ends the junction is not consistent with the germline gene, which may arise from a read error. This sample includes further DNA sequences coding for the same CDR3. This chain links TRBV6-5 with TRBJ1-1, with D hard to call. Germline-derived CDR1 and CDR2 are MNHEY and SVGAGI. This CDR3 contains 14 residues. In DNA, the CDR3 is TGTGCCAGTAGTTACCATTTGGGGAACACTGAAGCTTTCTTT. Its translation is CASSYHLGNTEAFF.

This clone was counted only a few times. The chain carries TRBV9 and TRBJ1-2; D perhaps matches TRBD1 (6 bases). Trimming cost V 0 bases and J 6 bases, with 15 bases left between them. This CDR3 is 15 amino acids long. Germline CDR1 SGDLS, CDR2 YYNGEE. The CDR3 sequence: CASSVDDWGADGYTF. The CDR3 DNA is TGTGCCAGCAGCGTAGACGATTGGGGGGCGGATGGCTACACCTTC.

This clone was detected a few times. The chain links TRBV4-2 to TRBJ2-3; 9 bases fit TRBD1. Trimming cost V 0 bases and J 6 bases; bases outside gene matches: 7. The CDR3 has 16 residues. The germline V gene encodes CDR1 LGHNA and CDR2 YNFKEQ. CDR3 in DNA: TGTGCCAGCAGCCAAGAAGAGGGACAGGGCCGGGATACGCAGTATTTT. It yields the protein CASSQEEGQGRDTQYF.

The CDR3 nucleotides read TGTGCCATCAACCCGGACAGGGGCAATTCACCCCTCCACTTT. It yields the protein CAINPDRGNSPLHF. This rearrangement joins TRBV10-3 to TRBJ1-6; 9 bases match TRBD1. With 7 bases clipped from V and 7 bases from J, the junction kept 5 bases outside the gene matches. The CDR3 has 14 amino acids. Per the germline V gene, CDR1 is ENHRY and CDR2 is SYGVKD.

The chain recombines TRBV7-9 with TRBJ2-7; the match to TRBD1 covers 8 bases. V lost 5 bases to trimming and J lost 5 bases; unmatched junction nucleotides: 8. CDR3 length equals 14 residues. CDR1 is SEHNR, CDR2 FQNEAQ, per germline (reference sequence). The CDR3 region is CASSSRTGTDEQYF. DNA of the CDR3: TGTGCCAGCAGCAGCCGGACAGGGACCGACGAGCAGTACTTC. Using reference TRBV7-9 and TRBJ2-7 for the parts outside the CDR3, the full variable domain is DTGVSQNPRHKITKRGQNVTFRCDPISEHNRLYWYRQTLGQGPEFLTYFQNEAQLEKSRLLSDRFSAERPKGSFSTLEIQRTEQGDSAMYLCASSSRTGTDEQYFGPGTRLTVT.

The chain uses TRBV5-5 and TRBJ2-1, with TRBD2 matching over 8 bases. Germline CDR1 SGHKS, CDR2 YYEKEE (reference sequence). The CDR3 runs to 18 residues. The ends lost 4 bases at V and 2 bases at J; junction bases unmatched: 14. CDR3 bases: TGTGCCAGCAGCAAGGGACTAGTCCTGCAATCAACCTACAATGAGCAGTTCTTC. It yields the protein CASSKGLVLQSTYNEQFF.

The gene calls are TRBV5-1 and TRBJ2-5; D perhaps matches TRBD1 (7 bases). The V end lost 4 bases, the J end lost 5 bases, and 12 bases lay between the germline ends. This CDR3 is built from 13 residues. The germline gives CDR1 SGHRS, CDR2 YFSETQ. In DNA, the CDR3 is TGCGCCAGCAGCCAGGGGGAGGTGGAGACCCAGTACTTC. Translated, it gives CASSQGEVETQYF.

The chain has TRBV7-8 and TRBJ2-5, with TRBD2 matching 7 bases. This CDR3 has 14 amino acids. V dropped 1 base and J dropped 3; count of bases not matched to a gene: 2. Germline V lookup: CDR1 SGHVS, CDR2 FQNEAQ. The CDR3 loop is CASSLVLAEETQYF. The CDR3 bases are TGTGCCAGCAGCTTAGTTCTAGCGGAAGAGACCCAGTACTTC.

This chain connects TRBV27 to TRBJ1-4; D is ambiguous. Germline V gene lookup returns CDR1 MNHEY and CDR2 SMNVEV (reference sequence). This CDR3 is built from 12 residues. V lost 4 bases to trimming and J lost 4 bases, with 4 bases between them. CDR3 DNA: TGTGCCAGCAGTTATAATAATGAAAAACTGTTTTTT. This encodes CASSYNNEKLFF.

This clone occurred once. This chain connects TRBV27 to TRBJ2-7, with 7 bases identical to TRBD1. Losses at the gene ends were 4 bases for V and 4 bases for J; bases not matched to a gene: 13. From germline, CDR1 is MNHEY and CDR2 SMNVEV (reference sequence). CDR3 length: 16 amino acids. CDR3 region: CASSSNRQGPGYEQYF. The CDR3 coding sequence is TGTGCCAGCAGTTCGAACAGACAGGGTCCAGGGTACGAGCAGTACTTC.

A single count supports this clone. The rearrangement links TRBV27 to TRBJ2-1; 11 nucleotides match TRBD2. V lost 7 bases, J lost 4 bases, and 18 bases stayed unmatched. Germline V gives CDR1 MNHEY, CDR2 SMNVEV (reference sequence). There are 19 residues in the CDR3. CDR3 coding DNA: TGTGCCAGCACCACAATCCTATCTAGCGGGGGGCCGGAGTACAATGAGCAGTTCTTC. The encoded protein is CASTTILSSGGPEYNEQFF.

This chain joins TRBV9 and TRBJ1-1; no clear D. Trimming cost V 0 bases and J 3 bases, with 6 bases left between them. This CDR3 is 13 amino acids long. CDR1 is SGDLS, CDR2 YYNGEE, per germline. CDR3 residues: CASSVVSHTEAFF. CDR3 coding DNA: TGTGCCAGCAGCGTAGTGTCGCACACTGAAGCTTTCTTT.

The chain links TRBV7-9 to TRBJ2-2; D not resolved. Trimming took 3 bases from V and 6 from J, leaving 8 bases between them. Germline-derived CDR1 and CDR2 are SEHNR and FQNEAQ (reference sequence). This CDR3 spans 13 amino acids. CDR3 protein: CASSLLSPGELFF. Written as DNA, the CDR3 is TGTGCCAGCAGCTTGTTGTCTCCCGGGGAGCTGTTTTTT.

There are a few counts of this clone. V and J are TRBV30 and TRBJ1-1; D is undetermined. The CDR3 sequence is 12 residues long. CDR1 is GTSNPN, CDR2 SVGIG, per germline (reference sequence). V was cut by 2 bases and J by 3 bases, with 7 bases left in between. This CDR3 reads CAWSYSDTEAFF. The CDR3 DNA reads TGTGCCTGGAGTTACAGTGACACTGAAGCTTTCTTT.

This clone has just one count. J is TRBJ2-7 and V is TRBV6-5, with 11 bases lining up with TRBD2. The germline V gene encodes CDR1 MNHEY and CDR2 SVGAGI. Trimming cost V 4 bases and J 7 bases; bases outside gene matches: 6. This CDR3 region has 14 residues. This CDR3 reads CASSSSGGPGEQYF. The CDR3 DNA sequence: TGTGCCAGCAGTTCTAGCGGGGGGCCGGGGGAGCAGTACTTC.

This clone was observed a handful of times. The chain joins TRBV5-1 to TRBJ2-3, with 12 bases matching TRBD1. Trimming at V came to 2 bases and at J to 3 bases, leaving 7 bases not matched to a gene. The CDR3 spans 17 residues. The germline CDR1 and CDR2 sequences are SGHRS and YFSETQ. DNA for the CDR3: TGCGCCAGCAGCTTAAACCCGGGACAGGGGGCTACAGATACGCAGTATTTT. This sequence encodes CASSLNPGQGATDTQYF.

This clone is categorized as medium-sized (0.01 to 0.1%). The rearrangement links TRBV5-4 to TRBJ1-1; 7 nucleotides agree with TRBD1. The CDR3 is 16 amino acids. Germline V gene lookup returns CDR1 SGHNT and CDR2 YYREEE (reference sequence). V lost 0 bases, J lost 4 bases, and 9 bases stayed unmatched. CDR3 nucleotide sequence: TGTGCCAGCAGCTTGGCTGTAGGGGGCTGGGGCACTGAAGCTTTCTTT. As protein: CASSLAVGGWGTEAFF.

The chain carries TRBV6-5 and TRBJ2-1; TRBD1 aligns across 7 bases. The CDR3 contains 13 residues. The J segment lost 8 bases and the V segment lost 0 bases, leaving 1 base of the junction unmatched. Germline CDR1 and CDR2: MNHEY and SVGAGI. The chain's CDR3 is CASSYSTGYEQFF. The DNA for the CDR3 is TGTGCCAGCAGTTACTCGACAGGGTATGAGCAGTTCTTC.

This chain links TRBV13 with TRBJ2-5, with TRBD2 matching 10 bases. J lost 4 bases, V lost 3 bases, and 5 bases had no gene match. The germline CDR1 and CDR2 sequences are PRHDT and FYEKMQ (reference sequence). The CDR3 consists of 15 residues. The CDR3 bases are TGTGCCAGCAGCTTCAGCAGCGGGGGGGGAGAGACCCAGTACTTC. It yields the protein CASSFSSGGGETQYF.

The chain recombines TRBV6-6 with TRBJ2-1; TRBD1 agrees at 7 bases. The trim removed 4 bases at V and 7 bases at J, leaving 4 bases unmatched. The CDR3 is 13 amino acids. Germline CDR1 MNHNY, CDR2 SVGAGI (reference sequence). The CDR3 DNA sequence: TGTGCCAGCAGTTGGAACAGGGGAAATGAGCAGTTCTTC. As protein: CASSWNRGNEQFF.